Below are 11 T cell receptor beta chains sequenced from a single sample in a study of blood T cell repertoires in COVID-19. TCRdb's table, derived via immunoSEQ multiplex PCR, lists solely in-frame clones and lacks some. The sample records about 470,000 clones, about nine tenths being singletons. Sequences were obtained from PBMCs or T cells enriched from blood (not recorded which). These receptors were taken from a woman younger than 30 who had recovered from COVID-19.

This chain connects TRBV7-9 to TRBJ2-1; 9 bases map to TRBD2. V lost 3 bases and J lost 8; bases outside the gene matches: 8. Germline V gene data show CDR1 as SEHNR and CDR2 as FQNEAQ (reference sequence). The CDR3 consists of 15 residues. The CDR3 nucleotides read TGTGCCAGCAGCTTTATAGCGGGGGCCGGGGATGAGCAGTTCTTC. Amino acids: CASSFIAGAGDEQFF.

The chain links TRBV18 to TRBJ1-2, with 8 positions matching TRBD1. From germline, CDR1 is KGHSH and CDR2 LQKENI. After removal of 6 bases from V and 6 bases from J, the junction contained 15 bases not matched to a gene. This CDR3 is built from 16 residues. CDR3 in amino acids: CASSYGQGTSSDGYTF. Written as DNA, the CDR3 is TGTGCCAGCTCCTACGGACAGGGAACTTCCTCGGATGGCTACACCTTC.

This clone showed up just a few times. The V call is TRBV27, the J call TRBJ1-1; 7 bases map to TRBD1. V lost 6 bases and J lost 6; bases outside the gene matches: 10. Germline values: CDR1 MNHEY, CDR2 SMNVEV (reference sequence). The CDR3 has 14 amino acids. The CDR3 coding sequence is TGTGCCAGCAGCCCCGACAGGGAGCTACCTGAAGCTTTCTTT. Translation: CASSPDRELPEAFF.

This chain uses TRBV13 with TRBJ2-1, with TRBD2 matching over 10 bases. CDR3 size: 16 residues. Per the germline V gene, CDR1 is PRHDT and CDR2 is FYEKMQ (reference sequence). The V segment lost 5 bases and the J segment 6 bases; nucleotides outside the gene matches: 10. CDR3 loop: CASSPDYGTSANEQFF. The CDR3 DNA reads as TGTGCCAGCAGCCCGGACTACGGGACTAGCGCCAATGAGCAGTTCTTC.

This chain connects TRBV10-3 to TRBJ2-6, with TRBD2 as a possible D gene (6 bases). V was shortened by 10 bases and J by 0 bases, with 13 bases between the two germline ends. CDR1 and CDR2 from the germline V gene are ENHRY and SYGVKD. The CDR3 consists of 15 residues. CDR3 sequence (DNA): TGTGCCACTCAGATCGGGGGCTCTGGGGCCAACGTCCTGACTTTC. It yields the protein CATQIGGSGANVLTF.

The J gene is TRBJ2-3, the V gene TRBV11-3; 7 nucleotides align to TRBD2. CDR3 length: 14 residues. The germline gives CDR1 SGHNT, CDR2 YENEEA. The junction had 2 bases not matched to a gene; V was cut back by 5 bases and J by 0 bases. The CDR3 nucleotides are TGTGCCAGCAGCGGGGGGGGAAGCACAGATACGCAGTATTTT. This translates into CASSGGGSTDTQYF.

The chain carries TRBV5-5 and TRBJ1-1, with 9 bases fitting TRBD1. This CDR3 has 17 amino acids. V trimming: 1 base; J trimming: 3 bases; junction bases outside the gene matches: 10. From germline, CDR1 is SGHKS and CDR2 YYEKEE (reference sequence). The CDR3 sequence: CASSLYTGGEGDTEAFF. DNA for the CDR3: TGTGCCAGCAGCTTGTACACAGGGGGCGAAGGCGACACTGAAGCTTTCTTT.

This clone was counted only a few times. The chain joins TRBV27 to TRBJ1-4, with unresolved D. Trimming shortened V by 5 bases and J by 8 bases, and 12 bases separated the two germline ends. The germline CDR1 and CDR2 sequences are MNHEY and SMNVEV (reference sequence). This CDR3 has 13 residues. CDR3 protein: CASSIGRGEKLFF. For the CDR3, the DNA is TGTGCCAGCAGTATCGGACGGGGAGAAAAACTGTTTTTT. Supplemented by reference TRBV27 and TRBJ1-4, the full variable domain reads EAQVTQNPRYLITVTGKKLTVTCSQNMNHEYMSWYRQDPGLGLRQIYYSMNVEVTDKGDVPEGYKVSRKEKRNFPLILESPSPNQTSLYFCASSIGRGEKLFFGSGTQLSVL.

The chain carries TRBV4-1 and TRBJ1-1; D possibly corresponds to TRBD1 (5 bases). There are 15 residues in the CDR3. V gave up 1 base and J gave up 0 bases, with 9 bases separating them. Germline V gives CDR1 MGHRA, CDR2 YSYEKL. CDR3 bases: TGCGCCAGCAGCCAAGGGGAGGACATGAACACTGAAGCTTTCTTT. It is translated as CASSQGEDMNTEAFF.

As DNA, the CDR3 is TGTGCCAGCAGCCTCTTCGGGGCCAAAAACATTCAGTACTTC. Residues: CASSLFGAKNIQYF. The chain combines TRBV3-1 (or the pseudogene TRBV3-2) with TRBJ2-4; D is unresolved. This CDR3 region has 14 residues. V shed 4 bases and J shed 1 base, with 8 bases lying between them. The V gene's germline CDR1 is LGHDT and CDR2 YNNKEL (reference sequence).

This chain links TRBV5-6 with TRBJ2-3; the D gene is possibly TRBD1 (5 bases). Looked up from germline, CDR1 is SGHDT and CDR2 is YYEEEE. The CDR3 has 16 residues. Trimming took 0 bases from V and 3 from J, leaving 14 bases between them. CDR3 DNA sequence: TGTGCCAGCAGCTTGGGGGGCAGGGCAGGGACAGATACGCAGTATTTT. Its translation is CASSLGGRAGTDTQYF. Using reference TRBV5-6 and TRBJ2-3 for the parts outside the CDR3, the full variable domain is DAGVTQSPTHLIKTRGQQVTLRCSPKSGHDTVSWYQQALGQGPQFIFQYYEEEERQRGNFPDRFSGHQFPNYSSELNVNALLLGDSALYLCASSLGGRAGTDTQYFGPGTRLTVL.